This T cell receptor (beta chain) was captured in a study of response to subunit inactivated influenza vaccine. Study-wide results and caveats: After each seasonal influenza vaccination, few new T cells are recruited, the authors suggested.

This clonotype was seen many times. No antigen is known for it. CDR3 length: 14 residues. Germline V gene lookup returns CDR1 SGHAT and CDR2 FQNNGV. Trimming stripped 4 bases from V and 2 bases from J, with 9 bases between. TCRdb reprocessed the RT-PCR reads via MiXCR and lists one record per CDR3 protein. The table lists approximately 730,000 distinct CDR3 sequences, more than 11% of them singletons. This chain joins TRBV11-2 and TRBJ1-3; no clear D. Sequencing was performed on PBMCs from blood, taken about 14 days before vaccination. The receptor comes from a man aged 45-60 years who received an inactivated influenza vaccine. CDR3 sequence (DNA): TGTGCCAGCAGCTCCCTCCTGGCTGGAAACACCATATATTTT. This encodes CASSSLLAGNTIYF.